One and the same sample provided the 6 T cell receptor beta chains below, sequenced in a study of T cells in Graves' hyperthyroidism and ophthalmopathy. Amplification targeted TCR beta CDR3 regions from RNA transcripts. The HTBI primer set was used in a first-round RT-PCR of the TCR CDR3. TCRdb reprocessed the multiplex PCR reads via MiXCR and lists one record per CDR3 protein. The sample records over 350,000 distinct CDR3 sequences, 14% to 15% being singletons. Sequenced sample: blood. Receptors were obtained from a man aged 18 to 29 with Graves' ophthalmopathy.

Note on this clonotype: This may come from a read error, since a much larger clone is one base off. The gene calls are TRBV2 and TRBJ1-5, with 7 nucleotides matching TRBD1. After removal of 5 bases from V and 5 bases from J, the junction contained 18 bases not matched to a gene. Germline V lookup: CDR1 SNHLY, CDR2 FYNNEI. The CDR3 runs 18 residues. CDR3 DNA: TGTGCCAGCAGTCAGAGCCGACAGGGATTCCTAGGGTATCAGCCCCAGCATTTT. Translated, it gives CASSQSRQGFLGYQPQHF.

A few counts support this clonotype. This may be a read error: a much more frequent sequence differs by one nucleotide. The chain is built from TRBV11-3 and TRBJ2-5; no clear D gene. In germline, CDR1 is SGHNT, CDR2 YENEEA. There are 14 residues in the CDR3. DNA of the CDR3: TGTGCCAGCAGCTATGAATCATACCAAGAGACCCAGTGCTTC. It codes for CASSYESYQETQCF.

V is TRBV4-2 and J is TRBJ1-2, with TRBD1 as a possible D gene (6 bases). Germline CDR1 is LGHNA and CDR2 is YNFKEQ. The CDR3 length is 15 residues. Trimming shortened V by 1 base and J by 6 bases, and 15 bases separated the two germline ends. In nucleotides, the CDR3 is TGTGCCAGCAGCCAAGCCTTGCAGGGGTCTCATGGCTACACCTTC. This encodes CASSQALQGSHGYTF.

This clonotype occurred a few times. This chain links TRBV6-1 with TRBJ2-3; D gene unclear. The CDR3 totals 12 residues. CDR1 and CDR2 (germline): MNHNS, SASEGT. The ends were cut back, 8 bases at V and 2 bases at J, with 8 bases in the middle. DNA of the CDR3: TGTGCCAGCGGCACCTACACAGATACGCAGTATTTT. Protein: CASGTYTDTQYF.

This chain joins TRBV15 and TRBJ1-5; possibly TRBD1 for D (6 bases). Germline V CDR1 and CDR2: LNHNV, YYDKDF (reference sequence). The CDR3 totals 14 residues. Trimming removed 4 bases at V and 9 bases at J, with 16 bases between. The CDR3 DNA reads as TGTGCCACCAGCAAAACAGGGTACAAAGCGCCCCAGCATTTT. It is translated as CATSKTGYKAPQHF. The full variable domain, rest sourced from reference TRBV15 and TRBJ1-5, is DAMVIQNPRYQVTQFGKPVTLSCSQTLNHNVMYWYQQKSSQAPKLLFHYYDKDFNNEADTPDNFQSRRPNTSFCFLDIRSPGLGDTAMYLCATSKTGYKAPQHFGDGTRLSIL.

This clonotype has a count of ten or more. The chain recombines TRBV12-3 or TRBV12-4 with TRBJ1-2, with 7 bases lining up with TRBD1. The CDR3 sequence is 12 residues long. Trimming cost V 5 bases and J 5 bases; bases outside gene matches: 2. CDR3: CASSPGQYGYTF. The CDR3 DNA reads as TGTGCCAGCAGTCCGGGACAGTATGGCTACACCTTC.